These T cell receptor beta chains were read from a single sample in a study of a mutant IDH1 vaccine in newly diagnosed glioma. Their target antigens are unknown. Produced via immunoSEQ multiplex PCR; TCRdb's table is partial and in-frame only. In the table there are 44,000 or so clones, approximately 81% of which are singletons. This specimen was PBMCs, taken from a glioma patient whose treatment included an IDH1 peptide vaccine. The receptors were gathered from a middle-aged woman with glioma. Some clones in this sample may be carry-over from other donors' samples. The CDR3 runs from the conserved cysteine through the conserved F or W. The D gene is left open where the match is weak. Not all rows give a size; the values are once, few, many and, for expanded clones, a class.

j_call v_call clone_size d_call cdr3_aa cdr3_nt
TRBJ1-2 TRBV4-1 few TRBD1 CASSQLGGEDYGYTF TGCGCCAGCAGCCAACTAGGGGGCGAGGACTATGGCTACACCTTC
TRBJ2-4 TRBV11-3 - TRBD1 CASSSGQGNIQYF TGTGCCAGCAGCTCGGGACAGGGAAACATTCAGTACTTC
TRBJ1-3 TRBV28 - - CASSLRGASNTIYF TGTGCCAGCAGTTTAAGGGGGGCATCAAACACCATATATTTT
TRBJ1-3 TRBV19 few - CASSENSGNTIYF TGTGCCAGTAGTGAAAACTCTGGAAACACCATATATTTT
TRBJ2-7 TRBV20-1 - TRBD2 CSGGRAREQYF TGCAGCGGGGGGAGGGCAAGGGAGCAGTACTTC
TRBJ1-2 TRBV2 - - CASSPPSGYGYTF TGTGCCAGCAGCCCCCCCAGTGGCTATGGCTACACCTTC
TRBJ1-2 TRBV15 - TRBD1 CATGTANYGYTF TGTGCCACCGGGACAGCTAACTATGGCTACACCTTC
TRBJ1-4 TRBV5-4 - TRBD1 CASSDGTGNREKLFF TGTGCCAGCAGCGACGGGACAGGGAATAGGGAAAAACTGTTTTTT
TRBJ1-2 TRBV4-1 - TRBD1 CASSQDRTGGPGYTF TGCGCCAGCAGCCAAGATAGGACAGGGGGTCCGGGCTACACCTTC
TRBJ2-7 TRBV6-1 - - CASSLTGPSTYEQYF TGTGCCAGCAGTTTAACAGGGCCCTCCACCTACGAGCAGTACTTC
TRBJ1-2 TRBV7-2 - - CASSLTQQAVYGYTF TGTGCCAGCAGCTTAACCCAGCAGGCGGTCTATGGCTACACCTTC
TRBJ2-2 TRBV19 once - CASSIDRPYRMNTGELFF TGTGCCAGTAGTATCGACAGACCGTATCGGATGAACACCGGGGAGCTGTTTTTT
TRBJ1-1 TRBV5-6 - TRBD1 CASSRSRGTEAFF TGTGCCAGCAGCAGAAGCAGGGGGACTGAAGCTTTCTTT
TRBJ1-1 TRBV11-3 - - CASSLQGAEAFF TGTGCCAGCAGCCTGCAGGGTGCCGAGGCTTTCTTT
TRBJ1-1 TRBV2 - - CASSVRVSSMNTEAFF TGTGCCAGCAGTGTAAGAGTTTCGAGCATGAACACTGAAGCTTTCTTT
TRBJ2-7 TRBV7-2 - - CASSFRDRDDEQYF TGTGCCAGCAGCTTCCGGGACCGGGATGACGAGCAGTACTTC
TRBJ2-4 TRBV15 - - CATSRGSGAARSIQYF TGTGCCACCAGCAGAGGATCGGGGGCGGCCAGGAGCATTCAGTACTTC
TRBJ2-7 TRBV4-3 - TRBD1 CASSPARQGWEQYF TGCGCCAGCAGCCCCGCCCGACAGGGTTGGGAGCAGTACTTC
TRBJ2-5 TRBV9 - TRBD2 CASSVGASGDQETQYF TGTGCCAGCAGCGTAGGGGCTAGCGGGGACCAAGAGACCCAGTACTTC
TRBJ1-6 TRBV5-6 - - CASSSLRDYSPLHF TGTGCCAGCAGCTCCCTAAGGGACTATTCACCCCTCCACTTT
TRBJ1-2 TRBV19 - - CACAADPRRGYTF TGTGCCTGCGCGGCGGACCCGAGGAGGGGCTACACCTTC
TRBJ2-2 TRBV4-2 - TRBD2 CASSQATSGPNTGELFF TGTGCCAGCAGCCAGGCGACTAGCGGACCGAACACCGGGGAGCTGTTTTTT
TRBJ1-1 TRBV7-9 - - CASSFTRQTEAFF TGTGCCAGCAGCTTCACCAGGCAAACTGAAGCTTTCTTT
TRBJ1-2 TRBV18 - - CASSPPAGDFYGYTF TGTGCCAGCTCACCACCGGCAGGGGATTTCTATGGCTACACCTTC